The entry below describes one T cell receptor beta chain. Its antigen is still unknown. Per-base quality was not reported, and no clone a single base away is much larger than it. The immunoSEQ two-step, bias-controlled multiplex PCR assay was used to amplify TRB CDR3 regions from genomic DNA. CDR3 libraries were sequenced on an Illumina NextSeq 500. As for the original processing: The immunoSEQ Analyzer platform was used for the initial alignment and bioinformatics, which included bias normalization against synthetic CDR3 analogs. Annotation of V, D and J genes followed the definitions in the IMGT database. VDJtools version 1.1.10 and the R package tcR version 2.2.1.11 were used with default settings for further TRBV analyses. GLIPH analysis was performed with version 1.0 using default settings. To test for significant clonotype frequency changes in CDR3 sequences with at least 5 reads, a 2-sided binomial test with Benjamini-Hochberg correction (alpha = 0.01) was used. This is the immuneACCESS table as TCRdb keeps it, with only in-frame sequences that have V and J called. A part of the clones is gone; compared with another copy, unresolved V genes explain less than half, and the rest is unexplained. V and J calls and clone size are as listed in that table; D and trimming were resolved from the DNA. In this sample the table shows some 6,000 clones, approximately 74% of which occur a single time. Less than 35% of the sample is taken by the ten largest.

This sample stems from a study of T cell therapy after organ transplantation (dated by TCRdb to about 2019). At the level of the whole study: The therapy products consisted of autologous CMV-specific T cells grown in vitro for around two weeks using a peptide pool of 30 HLA class I and II CMV epitopes. Up to 6 T cell doses were administered to patients every 2 weeks, and patients were monitored for roughly 28 weeks after therapy was completed. Of the approximately 10 patients, eight were classified as clinical responders and two were classified as nonresponders. The median number of CMV-specific T cells given to patients was 1.92 x 10^8, delivered over 2 to 6 intravenous infusions. Short-term post-therapy blood samples were obtained 4 to 8 weeks after therapy was completed. An open-label phase I trial of autologous CMV-specific adoptive T cell therapy in solid-organ transplant recipients was the basis for the study, which was a follow-up TRBV repertoire analysis. Long-term post-therapy samples were available for only about 80% of the 10 patients.

The time point label, as the study defines it: 4-8 weeks after completion of therapy. Patients were solid-organ transplant recipients with drug-resistant/recurrent cytomegalovirus. Some ten people from the trial were chosen for repertoire analysis because post-therapy peripheral blood mononuclear cells were available from them. A BD FACSAria III was used to sort viable CD3+CD8+CD4- lymphocytes from PBMCs. The Qiagen DNeasy Kit was used to extract genomic DNA from the sorted cells. The germline V gene sets CDR1 to KGHSH and CDR2 to LQKENI. Trimming removed 0 bases from V and 7 bases from J; the gene matches leave 14 bases unexplained. The CDR3 numbers 17 residues from cysteine through phenylalanine. The only DNA kept is the CDR3, 51 bases in frame from the first base. The full study reports these points: Fold change in CD8 clonality after therapy inversely correlated with pretherapy clonality, suggesting less biased repertoires were more receptive to remodeling. The small cohort prevented assessing confounders such as concurrent antirejection and antiviral medications. Before therapy, nonresponders had marked clonal expansions, and their repertoires changed minimally after therapy. Reduced sample coverage from poor CD8+ T cell yield may be reflected in the few expansions detected in nonresponders. Reconstitution after therapy appeared to involve both transferred clonotypes and endogenous clonotypes that were not detected in the therapy products.

Sequenced material: CD8+ T cells from blood, taken after autologous CMV-specific T cell therapy. The TCR sequence derives from a human patient who had received a solid organ transplant and had CMV disease. Some T cells may have been brought in with the graft after a transplant. This chain is built from TRBV18 and TRBJ2-7; 8 central nucleotides agree with TRBD1. DNA sequence: TGTGCCAGCTCACCACCGTTACAGGGGGTAGGGTCCTTTGAGCAGTACTTC. Its translation reads: CASSPPLQGVGSFEQYF. Outside the CDR3, residues come from the reference TRBV18 and TRBJ2-7 proteins, so the full variable domain is: NAGVMQNPRHLVRRRGQEARLRCSPMKGHSHVYWYRQLPEEGLKFMVYLQKENIIDESGMPKERFSAEFPKEGPSILRIQQVVRGDSAAYFCASSPPLQGVGSFEQYFGPGTRLTVT.